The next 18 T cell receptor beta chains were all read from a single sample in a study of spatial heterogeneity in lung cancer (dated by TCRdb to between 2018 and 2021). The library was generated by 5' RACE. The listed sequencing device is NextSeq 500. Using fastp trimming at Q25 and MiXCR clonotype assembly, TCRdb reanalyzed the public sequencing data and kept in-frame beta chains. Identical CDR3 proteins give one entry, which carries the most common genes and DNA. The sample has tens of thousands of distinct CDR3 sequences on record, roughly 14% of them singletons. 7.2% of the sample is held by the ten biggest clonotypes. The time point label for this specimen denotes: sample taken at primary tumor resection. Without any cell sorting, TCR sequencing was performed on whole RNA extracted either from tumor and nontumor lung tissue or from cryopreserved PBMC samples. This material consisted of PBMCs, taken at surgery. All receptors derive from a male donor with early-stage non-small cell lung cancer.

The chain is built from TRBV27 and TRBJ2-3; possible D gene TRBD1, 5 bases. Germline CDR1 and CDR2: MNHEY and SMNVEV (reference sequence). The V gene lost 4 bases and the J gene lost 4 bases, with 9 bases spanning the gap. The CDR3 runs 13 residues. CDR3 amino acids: CASSYTGPDTQYF. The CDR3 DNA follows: TGTGCCAGCAGTTATACAGGCCCAGATACGCAGTATTTT.

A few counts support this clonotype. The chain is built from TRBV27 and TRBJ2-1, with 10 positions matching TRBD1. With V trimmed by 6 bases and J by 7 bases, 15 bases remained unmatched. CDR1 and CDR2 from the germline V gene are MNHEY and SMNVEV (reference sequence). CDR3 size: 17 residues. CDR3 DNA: TGTGCCAGCAGCCCCTTGAAGGGACAGGGGTTGGGAAATGAGCAGTTCTTC. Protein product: CASSPLKGQGLGNEQFF.

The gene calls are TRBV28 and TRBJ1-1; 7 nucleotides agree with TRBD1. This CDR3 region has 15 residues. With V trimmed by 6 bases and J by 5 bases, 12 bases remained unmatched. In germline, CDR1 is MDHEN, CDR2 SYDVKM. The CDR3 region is CASRLPRGSRTEAFF. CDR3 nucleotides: TGTGCCAGCAGACTTCCCAGGGGGAGTCGGACTGAAGCTTTCTTT.

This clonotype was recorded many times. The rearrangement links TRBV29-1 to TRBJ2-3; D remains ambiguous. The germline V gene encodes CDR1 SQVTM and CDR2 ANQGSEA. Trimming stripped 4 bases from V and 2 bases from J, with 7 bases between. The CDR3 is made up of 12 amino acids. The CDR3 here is CSVAGPTDTQYF. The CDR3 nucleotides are TGCAGCGTTGCGGGCCCCACAGATACGCAGTATTTT.

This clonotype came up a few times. The chain's CDR3 is CASSDQGVSEQYF. Here the CDR3 DNA reads TGTGCCAGCAGTGATCAGGGGGTGAGCGAGCAGTACTTC. The chain uses TRBV6-1 and TRBJ2-7, with 7 bases identical to TRBD1. Germline assignment: CDR1 MNHNS and CDR2 SASEGT. This CDR3 is built from 13 residues. J lost 6 bases, V lost 3 bases, and 5 bases had no gene match.

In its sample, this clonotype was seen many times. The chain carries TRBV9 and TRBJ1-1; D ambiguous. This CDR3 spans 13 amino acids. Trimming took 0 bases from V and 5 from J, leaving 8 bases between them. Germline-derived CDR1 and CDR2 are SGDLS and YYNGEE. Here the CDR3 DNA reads TGTGCCAGCAGCGTAGGGTCGCGGACTGAAGCTTTCTTT. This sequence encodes CASSVGSRTEAFF.

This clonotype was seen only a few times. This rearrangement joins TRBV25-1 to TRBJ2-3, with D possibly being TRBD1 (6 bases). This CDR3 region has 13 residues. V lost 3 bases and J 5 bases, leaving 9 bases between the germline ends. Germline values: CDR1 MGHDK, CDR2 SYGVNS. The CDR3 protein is CASSDSRGDTQYF. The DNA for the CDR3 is TGTGCCAGCAGTGATAGCAGGGGAGATACGCAGTATTTT.

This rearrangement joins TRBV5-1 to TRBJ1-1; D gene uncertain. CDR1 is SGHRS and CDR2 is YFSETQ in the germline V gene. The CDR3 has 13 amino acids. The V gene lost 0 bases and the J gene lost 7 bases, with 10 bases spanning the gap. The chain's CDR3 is CASSLGTENEAFF. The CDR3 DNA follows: TGCGCCAGCAGCTTGGGTACGGAGAATGAAGCTTTCTTT.

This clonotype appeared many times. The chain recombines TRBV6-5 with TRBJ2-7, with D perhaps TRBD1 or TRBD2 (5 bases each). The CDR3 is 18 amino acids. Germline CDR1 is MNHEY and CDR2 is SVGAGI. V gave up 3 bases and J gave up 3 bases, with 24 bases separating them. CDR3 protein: CASSYSSTGATIDYEQYF. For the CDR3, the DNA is TGTGCCAGCAGTTATTCCTCTACCGGGGCGACTATAGACTACGAGCAGTACTTC.

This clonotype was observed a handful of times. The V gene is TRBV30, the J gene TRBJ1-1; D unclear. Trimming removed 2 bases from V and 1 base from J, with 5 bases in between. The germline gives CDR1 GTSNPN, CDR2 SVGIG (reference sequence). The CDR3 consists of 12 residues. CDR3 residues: CAWSIGNTEAFF. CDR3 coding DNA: TGTGCCTGGAGTATAGGGAACACTGAAGCTTTCTTT.

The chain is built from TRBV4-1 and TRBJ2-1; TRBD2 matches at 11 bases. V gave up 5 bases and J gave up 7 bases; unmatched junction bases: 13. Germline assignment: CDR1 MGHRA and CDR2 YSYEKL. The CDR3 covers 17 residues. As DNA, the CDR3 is TGCGCCAGCAGCTGGGTAGCGGGAGGGCCGATTGGAAATGAGCAGTTCTTC. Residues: CASSWVAGGPIGNEQFF.

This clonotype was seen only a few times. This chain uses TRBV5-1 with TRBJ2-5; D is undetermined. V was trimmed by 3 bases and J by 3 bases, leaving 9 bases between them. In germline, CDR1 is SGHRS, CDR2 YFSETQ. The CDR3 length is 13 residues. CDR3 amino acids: CASSSTEKETQYF. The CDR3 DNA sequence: TGCGCCAGCAGCTCTACAGAAAAAGAGACCCAGTACTTC.

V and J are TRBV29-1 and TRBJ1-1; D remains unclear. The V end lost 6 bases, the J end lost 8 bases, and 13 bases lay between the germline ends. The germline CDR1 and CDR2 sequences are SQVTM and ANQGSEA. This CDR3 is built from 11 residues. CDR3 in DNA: TGCAGCGTCCTTGACGGGTTCGAAGCTTTCTTT. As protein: CSVLDGFEAFF. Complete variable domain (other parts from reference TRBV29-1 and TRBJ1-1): SAVISQKPSRDICQRGTSLTIQCQVDSQVTMMFWYRQQPGQSLTLIATANQGSEATYESGFVIDKFPISRPNLTFSTLTVSNMSPEDSSIYLCSVLDGFEAFFGQGTRLTVV.

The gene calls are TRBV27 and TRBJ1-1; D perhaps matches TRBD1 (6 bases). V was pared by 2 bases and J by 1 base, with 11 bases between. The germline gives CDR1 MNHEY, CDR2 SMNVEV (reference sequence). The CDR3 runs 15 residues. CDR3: CASSLTAGANTEAFF. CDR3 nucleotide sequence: TGTGCCAGCAGTTTAACAGCAGGGGCGAACACTGAAGCTTTCTTT.

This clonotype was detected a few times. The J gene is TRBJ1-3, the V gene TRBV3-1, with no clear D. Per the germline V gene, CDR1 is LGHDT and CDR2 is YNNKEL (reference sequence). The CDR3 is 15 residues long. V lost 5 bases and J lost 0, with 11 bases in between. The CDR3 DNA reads TGTGCCAGCAGCGATGGACCGAGCTCTGGAAACACCATATATTTT. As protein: CASSDGPSSGNTIYF.

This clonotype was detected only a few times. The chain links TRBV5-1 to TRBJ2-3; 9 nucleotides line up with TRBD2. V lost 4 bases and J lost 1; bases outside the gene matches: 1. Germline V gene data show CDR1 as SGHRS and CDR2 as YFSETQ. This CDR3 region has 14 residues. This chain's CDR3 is CASSRTSGTDTQYF. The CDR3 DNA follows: TGCGCCAGCAGCAGGACTAGCGGCACAGATACGCAGTATTTT.

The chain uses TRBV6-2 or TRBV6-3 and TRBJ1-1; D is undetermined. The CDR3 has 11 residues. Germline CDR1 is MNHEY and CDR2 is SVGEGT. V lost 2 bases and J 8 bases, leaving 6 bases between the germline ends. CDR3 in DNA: TGTGCCAGCAGTTACATGACAGAAGCTTTCTTT. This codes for CASSYMTEAFF.

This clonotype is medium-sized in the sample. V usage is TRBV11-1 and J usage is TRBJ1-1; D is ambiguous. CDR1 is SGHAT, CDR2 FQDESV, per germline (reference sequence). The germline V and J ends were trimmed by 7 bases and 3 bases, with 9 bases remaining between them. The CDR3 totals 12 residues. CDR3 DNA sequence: TGTGCCAGCAAGAAAAGAGACACTGAAGCTTTCTTT. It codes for CASKKRDTEAFF.